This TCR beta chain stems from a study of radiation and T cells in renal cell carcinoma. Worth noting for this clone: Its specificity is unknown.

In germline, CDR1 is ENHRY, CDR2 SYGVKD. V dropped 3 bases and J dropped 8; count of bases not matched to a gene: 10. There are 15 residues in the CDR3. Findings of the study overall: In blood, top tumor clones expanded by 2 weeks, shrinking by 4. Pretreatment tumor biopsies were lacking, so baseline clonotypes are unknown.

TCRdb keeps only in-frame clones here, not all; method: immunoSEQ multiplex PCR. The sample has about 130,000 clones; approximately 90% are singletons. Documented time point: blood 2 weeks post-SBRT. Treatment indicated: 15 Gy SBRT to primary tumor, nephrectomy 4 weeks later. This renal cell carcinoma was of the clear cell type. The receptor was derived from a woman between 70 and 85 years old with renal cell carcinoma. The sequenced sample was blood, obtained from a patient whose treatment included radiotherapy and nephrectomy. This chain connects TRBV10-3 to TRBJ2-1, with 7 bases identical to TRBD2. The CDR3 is CAISEKTSLGDEQFF. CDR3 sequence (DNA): TGTGCCATCAGTGAAAAGACTAGCTTAGGAGATGAGCAGTTCTTC.